These T cell receptor beta chains were read from a single sample in a study of T cell responses to AZD1222 COVID-19 vaccine. Method: immunoSEQ multiplex PCR; TCRdb's copy keeps in-frame clones and lacks some. The sample yields around 31,000 clones, roughly 90% seen once. Sequenced material: peripheral blood, taken on day 0 of AZD1222 vaccination. These receptors originate from an adult in good health. Each CDR3 is given with its conserved first and last residue.

CDR3 length | J gene | V gene | CDR3 protein
15 | TRBJ2-3 | TRBV6-5 | CASSHQRGSTDTQYF
15 | TRBJ2-5 | TRBV7-9 | CASSFREGQKETQYF
15 | TRBJ2-1 | TRBV3-1/TRBV3-2 | CASSQGIPSDNEQFF
15 | TRBJ1-5 | TRBV30 | CAWSSDIGGDQPQHF
14 | TRBJ1-3 | TRBV10-3 | CATENGSSGNTIYF
14 | TRBJ1-2 | TRBV5-1 | CASSRGQGDYGYTF
15 | TRBJ2-6 | TRBV19 | CASSEGEAGANVLTF
15 | TRBJ2-1 | TRBV6-2/TRBV6-3 | CASSYRTQSYNEQFF
14 | TRBJ1-2 | TRBV7-8 | CASSSQDLNYGYTF
16 | TRBJ2-1 | TRBV5-5 | CASSLAGTSVYNEQFF
16 | TRBJ1-1 | TRBV21-1 | CASSKALFRGYTEAFF
19 | TRBJ2-5 | TRBV7-8 | CASSPEWGQGQGGEETQYF
14 | TRBJ2-5 | TRBV9 | CASSVGGVQETQYF
16 | TRBJ1-3 | TRBV3-1/TRBV3-2 | CASSPNVGISGNTIYF
12 | TRBJ1-1 | TRBV7-9 | CASSLGQNEAFF
14 | TRBJ1-6 | TRBV11-2 | CASSLRQGNSPLHF
16 | TRBJ1-5 | TRBV25-1 | CASSPKGSEDSLPQHF
14 | TRBJ2-1 | TRBV12-5 | CASGLVTGIREQFF
13 | TRBJ1-6 | TRBV10-2 | CASSVEGNSPLHF
17 | TRBJ2-1 | TRBV7-2 | CASSSRRLAGGGDEQFF
14 | TRBJ2-2 | TRBV18 | CASSPKANTGELFF
14 | TRBJ1-1 | TRBV19 | CASSTRTRNTEAFF
12 | TRBJ2-7 | TRBV19 | CASSIGGDEQYF
14 | TRBJ2-5 | TRBV9 | CASSVGASGETQYF
16 | TRBJ2-3 | TRBV3-1/TRBV3-2 | CASSQDGRVFTDTQYF
15 | TRBJ2-7 | TRBV6-5 | CASSYSGTKSYEQYF
11 | TRBJ2-7 | TRBV2 | CASSLQAEQYF
13 | TRBJ2-1 | TRBV4-3 | CASSQKMGQQQFF
13 | TRBJ1-5 | TRBV29-1 | CSVGQDRAQPQHF
16 | TRBJ1-2 | TRBV5-1 | CASSLSPGQGNYGYTF
16 | TRBJ1-6 | TRBV6-2/TRBV6-3 | CASSPTRDGKNSPLHF
16 | TRBJ1-6 | TRBV16 | CASSQLTSGGVSPLHF
15 | TRBJ2-1 | TRBV6-5 | CAGSGRLAGGREQFF
16 | TRBJ1-5 | TRBV30 | CAWSPSNSQENQPQHF
13 | TRBJ2-2 | TRBV11-3 | CASSLVDTGELFF
17 | TRBJ1-6 | TRBV5-6 | CASSLGTFASYNSPLHF
15 | TRBJ1-1 | TRBV10-1 | CASSPYGVMNTEAFF
13 | TRBJ1-3 | TRBV5-1 | CASSLDLGNTIYF
16 | TRBJ2-5 | TRBV5-5 | CASRRGPGGYQETQYF
15 | TRBJ1-3 | TRBV2 | CASSFTGASGNTIYF
15 | TRBJ1-5 | TRBV30 | CAWSVGGRGGQPQHF
17 | TRBJ2-7 | TRBV10-1 | CASSPRGLGQGAYEQYF
13 | TRBJ1-2 | TRBV7-2 | CASSSTGGSGYTF
15 | TRBJ1-4 | TRBV6-5 | CASSWVEGTREKLFF
13 | TRBJ1-2 | TRBV4-1 | CASSQLSDYGYTF
14 | TRBJ1-2 | TRBV5-8 | CASSLGGPGYGYTF
12 | TRBJ2-6 | TRBV5-1 | CASTGTANVLTF
13 | TRBJ1-2 | TRBV30 | CAWSPATSYGYTF
15 | TRBJ1-5 | TRBV3-1/TRBV3-2 | CASSQRTGVDQPQHF
15 | TRBJ1-2 | TRBV28 | CASSAPSAGPYGYTF
18 | TRBJ2-2 | TRBV5-4 | CASSLGTSGGARTGELFF
14 | TRBJ2-7 | TRBV4-1 | CASSQPLVSYEQYF
20 | TRBJ2-2 | TRBV7-6 | CASSLASVPSGGHFTGELFF
13 | TRBJ1-2 | TRBV6-2/TRBV6-3 | CASSFDSIYGYTF